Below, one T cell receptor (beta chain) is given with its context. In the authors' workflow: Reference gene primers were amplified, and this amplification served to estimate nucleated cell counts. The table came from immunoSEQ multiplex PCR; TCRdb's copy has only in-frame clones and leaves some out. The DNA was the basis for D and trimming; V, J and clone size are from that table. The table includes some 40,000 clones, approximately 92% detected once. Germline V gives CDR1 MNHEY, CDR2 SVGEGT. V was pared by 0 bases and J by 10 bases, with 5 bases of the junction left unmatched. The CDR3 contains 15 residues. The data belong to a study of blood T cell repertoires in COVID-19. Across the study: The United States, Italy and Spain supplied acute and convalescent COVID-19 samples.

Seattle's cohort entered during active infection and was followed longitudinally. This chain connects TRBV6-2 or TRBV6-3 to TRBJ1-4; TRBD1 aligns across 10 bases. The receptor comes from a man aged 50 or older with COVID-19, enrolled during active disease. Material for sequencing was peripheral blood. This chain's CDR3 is CASSYSTGGARKLFF. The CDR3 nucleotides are TGTGCCAGCAGTTACTCGACAGGGGGCGCAAGAAAACTGTTTTTT.